This TCR beta chain was identified in a study of blood T cell repertoires in COVID-19. Using immunoSEQ multiplex PCR, the repertoire was profiled, and TCRdb retains in-frame clones only, with some absent. The sample contains a few hundred thousand clones, under 90% of which appear only once. V shed 5 bases and J shed 0 bases, with 13 bases lying between them. Germline lookup yields CDR1 SEHNR and CDR2 FQNEAQ (reference sequence). The CDR3 sequence is 15 residues long. The sequenced sample consisted of peripheral blood. This chain uses TRBV7-9 with TRBJ1-2, with D possibly being TRBD1 (6 bases). This TCR derives from a woman in her 30s with COVID-19, enrolled during active disease. CDR3 protein: CASSPEGDANYGYTF. CDR3 coding DNA: TGTGCCAGCAGCCCCGAGGGGGACGCTAACTATGGCTACACCTTC.